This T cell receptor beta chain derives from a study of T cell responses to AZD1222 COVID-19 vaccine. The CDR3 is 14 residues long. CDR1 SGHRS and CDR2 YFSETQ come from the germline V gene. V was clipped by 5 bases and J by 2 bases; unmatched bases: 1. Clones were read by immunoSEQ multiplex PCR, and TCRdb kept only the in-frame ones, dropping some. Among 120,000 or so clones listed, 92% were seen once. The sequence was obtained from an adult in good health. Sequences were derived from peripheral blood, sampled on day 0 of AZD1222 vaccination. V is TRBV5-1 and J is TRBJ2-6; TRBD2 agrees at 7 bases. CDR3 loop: CASSTSAGANVLTF. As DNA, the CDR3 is TGCGCCAGCAGTACTAGCGCTGGGGCCAACGTCCTGACTTTC.